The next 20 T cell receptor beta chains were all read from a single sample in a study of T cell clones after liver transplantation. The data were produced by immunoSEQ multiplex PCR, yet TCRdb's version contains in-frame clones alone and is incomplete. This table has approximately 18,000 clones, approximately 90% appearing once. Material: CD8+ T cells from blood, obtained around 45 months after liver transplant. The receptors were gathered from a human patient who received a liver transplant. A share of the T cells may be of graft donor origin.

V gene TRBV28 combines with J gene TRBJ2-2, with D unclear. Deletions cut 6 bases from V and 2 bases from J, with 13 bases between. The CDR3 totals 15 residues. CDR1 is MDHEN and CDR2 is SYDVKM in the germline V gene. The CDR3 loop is CASRGWRINTGELFF. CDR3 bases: TGTGCCAGCAGGGGTTGGCGGATTAACACCGGGGAGCTGTTTTTT.

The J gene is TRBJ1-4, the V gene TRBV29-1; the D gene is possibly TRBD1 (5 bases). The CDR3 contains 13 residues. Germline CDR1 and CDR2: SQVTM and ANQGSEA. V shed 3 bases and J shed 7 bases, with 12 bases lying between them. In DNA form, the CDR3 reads TGCAGCGTTGAGGCGGGACGGGGTGAAAAACTGTTTTTT. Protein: CSVEAGRGEKLFF.

The CDR3 DNA reads as TGTGCCAGCAGCTTAGATGAGGGGCAGCCCCAGCATTTT. The encoded protein is CASSLDEGQPQHF. The chain is built from TRBV11-2 and TRBJ1-5; D possibly corresponds to TRBD1 (5 bases). The CDR3 consists of 13 residues. Per the germline V gene, CDR1 is SGHAT and CDR2 is FQNNGV. V gave up 0 bases and J gave up 7 bases, with 7 bases separating them.

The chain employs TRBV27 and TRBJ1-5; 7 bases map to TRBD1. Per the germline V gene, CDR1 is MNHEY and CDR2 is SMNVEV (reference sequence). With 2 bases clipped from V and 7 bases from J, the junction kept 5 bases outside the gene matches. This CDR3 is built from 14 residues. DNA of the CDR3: TGTGCCAGCAGTTTAGGGGCCAGGGGGCAGCCCCAGCATTTT. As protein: CASSLGARGQPQHF.

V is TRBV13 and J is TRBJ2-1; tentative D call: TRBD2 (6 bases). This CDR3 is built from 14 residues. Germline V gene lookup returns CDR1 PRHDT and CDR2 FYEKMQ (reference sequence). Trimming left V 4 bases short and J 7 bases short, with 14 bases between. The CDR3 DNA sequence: TGTGCCAGCAGCTCCGAGGAGGGTAGGAATGAGCAGTTCTTC. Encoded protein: CASSSEEGRNEQFF.

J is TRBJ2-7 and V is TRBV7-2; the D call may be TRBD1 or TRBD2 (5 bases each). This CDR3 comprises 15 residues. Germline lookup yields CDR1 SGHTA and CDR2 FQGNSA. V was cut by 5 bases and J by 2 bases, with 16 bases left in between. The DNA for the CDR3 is TGTGCCAGCAGCCTAGGAGCCGGGGCTACCTACGAGCAGTACTTC. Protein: CASSLGAGATYEQYF.

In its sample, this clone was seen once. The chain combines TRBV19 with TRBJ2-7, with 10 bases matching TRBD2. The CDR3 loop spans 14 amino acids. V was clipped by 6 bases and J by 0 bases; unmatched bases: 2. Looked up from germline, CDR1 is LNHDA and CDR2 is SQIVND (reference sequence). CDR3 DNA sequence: TGTGCCAGTAGCCTAGCGGGAGTCTCCTACGAGCAGTACTTC. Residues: CASSLAGVSYEQYF.

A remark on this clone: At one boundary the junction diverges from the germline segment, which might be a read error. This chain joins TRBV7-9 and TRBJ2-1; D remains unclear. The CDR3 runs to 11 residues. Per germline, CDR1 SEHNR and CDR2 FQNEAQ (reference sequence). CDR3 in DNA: TGTGCCAGCAACCAGTACGCGCCTCAGGTCTTC. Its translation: CASNQYAPQVF.

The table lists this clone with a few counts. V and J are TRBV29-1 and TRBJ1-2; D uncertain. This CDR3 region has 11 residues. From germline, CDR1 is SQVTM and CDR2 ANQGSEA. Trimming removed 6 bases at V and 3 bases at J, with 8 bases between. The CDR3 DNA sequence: TGCAGCGTCTATGGAGACTATGGCTACACCTTC. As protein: CSVYGDYGYTF.

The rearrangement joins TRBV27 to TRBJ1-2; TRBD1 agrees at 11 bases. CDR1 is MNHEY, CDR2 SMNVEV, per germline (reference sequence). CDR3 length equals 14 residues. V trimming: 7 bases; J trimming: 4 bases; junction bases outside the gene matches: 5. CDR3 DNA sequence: TGTGCCAGCACCTCCGGACAGGGGGCCTATGGCTACACCTTC. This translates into CASTSGQGAYGYTF.

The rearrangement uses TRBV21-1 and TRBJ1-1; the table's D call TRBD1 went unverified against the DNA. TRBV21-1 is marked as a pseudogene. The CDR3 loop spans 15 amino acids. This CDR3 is CASSKDGQVRTEAFF. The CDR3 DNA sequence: TGTGCCAGCAGCAAAGATGGGCAGGTTAGGACTGAAGCTTTCTTT.

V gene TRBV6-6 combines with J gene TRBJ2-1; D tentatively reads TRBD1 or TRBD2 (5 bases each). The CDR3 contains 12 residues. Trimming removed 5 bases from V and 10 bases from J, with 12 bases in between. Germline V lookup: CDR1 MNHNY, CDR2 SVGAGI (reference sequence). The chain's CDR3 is CASSLAEGEQFF. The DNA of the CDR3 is TGTGCCAGCAGTCTAGCAGAGGGGGAGCAGTTCTTC.

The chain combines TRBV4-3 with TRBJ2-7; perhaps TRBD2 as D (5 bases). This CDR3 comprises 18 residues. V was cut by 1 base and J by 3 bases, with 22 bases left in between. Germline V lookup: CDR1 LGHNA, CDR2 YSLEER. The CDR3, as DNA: TGCGCCAGCAGCCAAGCACGCCGCGGGTCCCTTGACGGCTACGAGCAGTACTTC. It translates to CASSQARRGSLDGYEQYF.

The CDR3 DNA reads TGTGCCAGCAGTTTACTTATGGGGCACAATCAGCCCCAGCATTTT. Its translation is CASSLLMGHNQPQHF. The rearrangement joins TRBV27 to TRBJ1-5, with D maybe TRBD1 (5 bases). CDR3 length equals 15 residues. CDR1 and CDR2 (germline): MNHEY, SMNVEV (reference sequence). V lost 2 bases, J lost 3 bases, and 11 bases lay in between.

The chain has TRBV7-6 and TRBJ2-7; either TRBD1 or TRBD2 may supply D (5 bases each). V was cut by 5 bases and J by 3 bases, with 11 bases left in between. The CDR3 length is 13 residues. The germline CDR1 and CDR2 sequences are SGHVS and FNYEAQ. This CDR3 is CASSKGPNYEQYF. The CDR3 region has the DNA TGTGCCAGCAGCAAGGGACCGAACTACGAGCAGTACTTC.

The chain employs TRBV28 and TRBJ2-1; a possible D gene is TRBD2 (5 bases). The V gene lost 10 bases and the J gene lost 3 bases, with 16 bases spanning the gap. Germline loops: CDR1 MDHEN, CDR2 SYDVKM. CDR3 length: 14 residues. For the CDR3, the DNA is TGTGCCACTGGCTGGGAGAATGGCTACAATGAGCAGTTCTTC. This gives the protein CATGWENGYNEQFF.

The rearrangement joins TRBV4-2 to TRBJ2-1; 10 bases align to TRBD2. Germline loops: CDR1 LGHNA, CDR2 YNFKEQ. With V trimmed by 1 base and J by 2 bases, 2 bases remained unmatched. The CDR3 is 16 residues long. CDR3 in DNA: TGTGCCAGCAGCCAAGTAGGACTAGCGGCCTACAATGAGCAGTTCTTC. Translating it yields CASSQVGLAAYNEQFF.

CDR3 in amino acids: CASSRLWGQVEGNQPQHF. DNA for the CDR3: TGTGCCAGCAGCCGCCTATGGGGACAGGTTGAGGGCAATCAGCCCCAGCATTTT. This chain connects TRBV28 to TRBJ1-5, with 8 bases identical to TRBD1. CDR3 length equals 18 residues. Germline trimming cut 6 bases from V and 2 bases from J; bases unmatched to any gene: 15. The germline V gene encodes CDR1 MDHEN and CDR2 SYDVKM.

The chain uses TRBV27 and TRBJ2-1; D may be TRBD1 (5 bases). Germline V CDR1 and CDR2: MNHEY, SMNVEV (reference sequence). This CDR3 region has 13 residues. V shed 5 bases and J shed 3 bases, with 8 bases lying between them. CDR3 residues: CASSLDIYNEQFF. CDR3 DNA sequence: TGTGCCAGCAGTCTGGACATCTACAATGAGCAGTTCTTC.

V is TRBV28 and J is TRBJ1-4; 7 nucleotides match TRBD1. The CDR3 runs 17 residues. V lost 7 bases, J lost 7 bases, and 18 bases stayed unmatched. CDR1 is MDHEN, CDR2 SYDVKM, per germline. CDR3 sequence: CASIPDRDSIRGEKLFF. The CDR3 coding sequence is TGTGCCAGCATTCCAGACAGGGACTCAATAAGGGGTGAAAAACTGTTTTTT.